These 31 T cell receptor beta chains came from one sample sequenced in a study of T cells in Graves' hyperthyroidism and ophthalmopathy (dated 2019 in TCRdb). Libraries were prepared through multiplex PCR. For sequencing, an Illumina HiSeq 2000 was employed. Amplification of TCR beta CDR3 regions was carried out from RNA transcripts. The TCR CDR3 was subjected to a first round of RT-PCR using the HTBI primer set and the Qiagen OneStep RT-PCR kit. The public reads were quality trimmed at Q25 with fastp and then assembled into clones with MiXCR by TCRdb, keeping productive beta chains. Rows matching on CDR3 protein sequence are summarized as one entry with the most common DNA and genes. The sample table shows approximately 710,000 distinct CDR3 sequences, and 15% to 20% are seen once. Together, the top ten hold 15% of the sample. The sample comprised blood. The origin of the receptors is a man aged 50 to 59 with Graves' hyperthyroidism.

Ten or more counts support this clonotype. V usage is TRBV2 and J usage is TRBJ2-7; possibly TRBD2 for D (6 bases). The CDR3 contains 15 residues. Per germline, CDR1 SNHLY and CDR2 FYNNEI. V was clipped by 6 bases and J by 3 bases, with 18 bases between them. The CDR3 DNA reads TGTGCCAGCAGGGTTAACACGGGACTCCTCTACGAGCAGTACTTC. Its protein product is CASRVNTGLLYEQYF.

This chain connects TRBV6-5 to TRBJ2-1; TRBD2 agrees at 12 bases. After removal of 2 bases from V and 0 bases from J, the junction contained 2 bases not matched to a gene. This CDR3 is 17 amino acids long. Germline V gene data show CDR1 as MNHEY and CDR2 as SVGAGI. CDR3: CASSYTTSGSSYNEQFF. CDR3 in DNA: TGTGCCAGCAGTTACACGACTAGCGGGAGCTCCTACAATGAGCAGTTCTTC.

This clonotype was observed once. This chain connects TRBV30 to TRBJ2-7, with TRBD2 matching 15 bases. Trimming cost V 4 bases and J 5 bases; bases outside gene matches: 6. The CDR3 runs 15 residues. Per germline, CDR1 GTSNPN and CDR2 SVGIG (reference sequence). CDR3 DNA sequence: TGTGCCTGGAAGGGACTAGCGGGAGGTCCCCACGAGCAGTACTTC. Translating gives CAWKGLAGGPHEQYF.

The chain uses TRBV27 and TRBJ1-2, with D possibly matching TRBD1 (6 bases). Deletions cut 6 bases from V and 2 bases from J, with 13 bases between. There are 14 residues in the CDR3. Germline V CDR1 and CDR2: MNHEY, SMNVEV (reference sequence). CDR3 region: CASSPTQGNYGYTF. As DNA, the CDR3 is TGTGCCAGCAGCCCAACTCAGGGGAACTATGGCTACACCTTC.

This rearrangement joins TRBV6-1 to TRBJ1-5; D uncertain. The length of the CDR3 is 13 residues. Trimming left V 6 bases short and J 3 bases short, with 9 bases between. Germline V gives CDR1 MNHNS, CDR2 SASEGT. CDR3 sequence (DNA): TGTGCCAGCAGCTCCTTCCTCAATCAGCCCCAGCATTTT. The encoded protein is CASSSFLNQPQHF.

The sample holds a few counts of this clonotype. The chain carries TRBV28 and TRBJ2-7; tentatively, D is TRBD2 (7 bases). This CDR3 is 18 amino acids long. Trimming took off 2 bases at V and 2 bases at J, with 22 bases between the two ends. The germline V gene encodes CDR1 MDHEN and CDR2 SYDVKM. In nucleotides, the CDR3 is TGTGCCAGCAGTTTAATTACGGGGGGCGGAGGGAGTCCCTACGAGCAGTACTTC. Protein sequence: CASSLITGGGGSPYEQYF.

This clonotype turned up a few times. This chain joins TRBV6-1 and TRBJ1-2; D perhaps matches TRBD1 (5 bases). The CDR3 spans 15 residues. The germline V gene encodes CDR1 MNHNS and CDR2 SASEGT. Trimming cost V 8 bases and J 4 bases, with 20 bases left between them. The DNA for the CDR3 is TGTGCCAGCGTGACAGATCCCGGGGGACTCTATGGCTACACCTTC. This sequence encodes CASVTDPGGLYGYTF.

In its sample, this clonotype was seen many times. This sequence joins TRBV2 and TRBJ2-4, with TRBD2 identical over 11 bases. The V segment lost 1 base and the J segment 0 bases; nucleotides outside the gene matches: 8. The CDR3 covers 19 residues. Germline V CDR1 and CDR2: SNHLY, FYNNEI. CDR3 bases: TGTGCCAGCAGTGAAGGAGGATCTAGCGGGAGGTTAGCCAAAAACATTCAGTACTTC. This sequence encodes CASSEGGSSGRLAKNIQYF.

This clonotype turned up a few times. The V and J genes are TRBV5-1 and TRBJ1-1, with unresolved D. Between the trimmed V and J ends, which lost 5 bases and 5 bases, there was a span of 13 bases. The CDR3 is made up of 13 amino acids. Per the germline V gene, CDR1 is SGHRS and CDR2 is YFSETQ. As DNA, the CDR3 is TGCGCCAGCAGGCAGTCTGGGAGGACTGAAGCTTTCTTT. It translates to CASRQSGRTEAFF.

This clonotype occurred a few times. The chain couples TRBV20-1 to TRBJ1-2; the match to TRBD1 covers 9 bases. Per the germline V gene, CDR1 is DFQATT and CDR2 is SNEGSKA (reference sequence). The CDR3 has 16 residues. V lost 2 bases, J lost 3 bases, and 10 bases stayed unmatched. The CDR3 sequence is CSARFLGQGRDYGYTF. The CDR3 nucleotides are TGCAGTGCTAGATTTCTGGGACAGGGAAGGGACTATGGCTACACCTTC.

This clonotype was recorded many times. The chain joins TRBV28 to TRBJ1-1; 7 bases fit TRBD1. Trimming removed 7 bases from V and 4 bases from J; junction bases left unmatched: 6. Per the germline V gene, CDR1 is MDHEN and CDR2 is SYDVKM. The CDR3 has 13 amino acids. CDR3 in DNA: TGTGCCAGCAACCGACAGGGATTCACTGAAGCTTTCTTT. Its protein is CASNRQGFTEAFF.

V is TRBV29-1 and J is TRBJ2-7, with D tentatively TRBD2 (7 bases). CDR3 size: 11 residues. V lost 6 bases and J lost 6, with 12 bases in between. CDR1 is SQVTM and CDR2 is ANQGSEA in the germline V gene. CDR3 sequence reads: CSVPRGGEQYF. CDR3 in DNA: TGCAGCGTGCCTAGGGGGGGCGAGCAGTACTTC.

This clonotype turned up a few times. The chain has TRBV19 and TRBJ2-3; 12 nucleotides match TRBD1. The V gene end was trimmed by 3 bases and the J gene end by 5 bases; junction bases not matched to a gene: 3. The germline V gene encodes CDR1 LNHDA and CDR2 SQIVND (reference sequence). The CDR3 spans 15 residues. CDR3 nucleotides: TGTGCCAGTAGTATGGGGACAGGGGGCAAAGATACGCAGTATTTT. Its protein product is CASSMGTGGKDTQYF.

About this clonotype: One end of the junction is discordant with germline, which a read error may explain. The V call is TRBV5-1, the J call TRBJ2-1, with D possibly TRBD2 on 6 matching bases. The germline gives CDR1 SGHRS, CDR2 YFSETQ. This CDR3 is built from 15 residues. CDR3 protein: CVSSLAGLTSGEQFF. CDR3 nucleotide sequence: TGCGTCAGCAGCTTGGCCGGACTAACCAGCGGTGAGCAGTTCTTC.

As regards this clonotype: This sequence may be a read error, since a much larger clone differs from it by one base. The rearrangement joins TRBV14 to TRBJ2-3; D is unclear. The CDR3 contains 15 residues. From germline, CDR1 is SGHDN and CDR2 FVKESK. The CDR3 DNA follows: TGTGCCAGCAACCAAGTATGGATGGGCACAGATACGCAGTATTTT. Amino acid sequence: CASNQVWMGTDTQYF.

This clonotype came up a few times. A much larger clone differs from this one at a single base, so this may be a read error. This rearrangement joins TRBV18 to TRBJ2-5; D perhaps matches TRBD2 (5 bases). CDR1 and CDR2 (germline): KGHSH, LQKENI. The CDR3 length is 15 residues. Here the CDR3 reads CASSPPMGTGETQHF. Here the CDR3 DNA reads TGTGCCAGCTCACCGCCCATGGGAACCGGGGAGACCCAGCACTTC. Filled out from reference TRBV18 and TRBJ2-5, the complete variable domain reads NAGVMQNPRHLVRRRGQEARLRCSPMKGHSHVYWYRQLPEEGLKFMVYLQKENIIDESGMPKERFSAEFPKEGPSILRIQQVVRGDSAAYFCASSPPMGTGETQHFGPGTRLLVL.

The chain is built from TRBV6-6 and TRBJ2-1, with TRBD2 identical over 12 bases. The ends lost 0 bases at V and 9 bases at J; junction bases unmatched: 3. Germline loops: CDR1 MNHNY, CDR2 SVGAGI (reference sequence). This CDR3 has 15 amino acids. DNA for the CDR3: TGTGCCAGCAGTTACTCGGGGACTAGCGGGCTTGAGCAGTTCTTC. This translates into CASSYSGTSGLEQFF.

Comments on this clonotype: Since a much larger clone is just one base distant, this may be a read error. The gene calls are TRBV7-8 and TRBJ2-1; 13 positions match TRBD2. CDR1 is SGHVS, CDR2 FQNEAQ, per germline. The junction had 4 bases not matched to a gene; V was cut back by 2 bases and J by 9 bases. CDR3 size: 15 residues. The CDR3 here is CASSLPTSGRFEQFF. The CDR3 DNA is TGTGCCAGCAGCTTACCGACTAGCGGGAGGTTTGAGCAGTTCTTC.

This clonotype was recorded at least ten times. This chain uses TRBV6-1 with TRBJ2-5; 9 bases align to TRBD2. From germline, CDR1 is MNHNS and CDR2 SASEGT. V shed 6 bases and J 1 base; nucleotides not matched to a gene: 3. CDR3 length equals 14 residues. CDR3 residues: CASRGLAIQETQYF. CDR3 in DNA: TGTGCCAGCAGAGGACTAGCGATCCAAGAGACCCAGTACTTC.

This clonotype occurred many times. The chain joins TRBV30 to TRBJ2-3, with a possible D match to TRBD1 (5 bases). The V and J ends lost 0 bases and 6 bases respectively, with 22 bases between them. CDR1 and CDR2 from the germline V gene are GTSNPN and SVGIG (reference sequence). The CDR3 extends over 17 amino acids. In DNA, the CDR3 is TGTGCCTGGAGTGTAGAAGGGGCCCGGAGCCTATCGGATACGCAGTATTTT. Translating gives CAWSVEGARSLSDTQYF.

This clonotype was observed a handful of times. The chain joins TRBV28 to TRBJ2-7, with 10 bases that match TRBD2. V lost 4 bases and J lost 5; bases outside the gene matches: 14. From germline, CDR1 is MDHEN and CDR2 SYDVKM. This CDR3 region has 17 residues. The CDR3 nucleotides read TGTGCCAGCAGTTCCCCGGGGTCTAGCGGGAGTATGGACGAGCAGTACTTC. The encoded protein is CASSSPGSSGSMDEQYF.

This clonotype occurred a few times. The CDR3 reads CASSPVSRQAVQHF. The DNA for the CDR3 is TGTGCCAGCAGCCCCGTTTCCAGACAGGCTGTCCAGCATTTT. V gene TRBV7-9 combines with J gene TRBJ1-5, with D perhaps matching TRBD1 (6 bases). Germline CDR1 reads SEHNR; CDR2 reads FQNEAQ (reference sequence). The V end was cut by 5 bases, the J end by 12 bases, with 20 bases between. This CDR3 comprises 14 residues.

This clonotype appeared many times. V and J are TRBV5-1 and TRBJ1-2, with D perhaps TRBD1 (5 bases). Germline CDR1 is SGHRS and CDR2 is YFSETQ. The CDR3 runs to 14 residues. The V end lost 4 bases, the J end lost 5 bases, and 15 bases lay between the germline ends. The CDR3 region is CASSETATGYGYTF. The CDR3 nucleotides read TGCGCCAGCAGCGAGACGGCCACAGGATATGGCTACACCTTC.

This clonotype has just a few counts. V and J are TRBV19 and TRBJ2-3, with D uncertain. This CDR3 spans 14 amino acids. V lost 3 bases, J lost 2 bases, and 9 bases lay in between. Per germline, CDR1 LNHDA and CDR2 SQIVND (reference sequence). The CDR3 DNA reads TGTGCCAGTAGTATGCGGCAAGACACAGATACGCAGTATTTT. Its translation: CASSMRQDTDTQYF.

This clonotype was detected ten times or more. The chain employs TRBV2 and TRBJ2-1, with TRBD2 matching over 13 bases. Germline V CDR1 and CDR2: SNHLY, FYNNEI. The length of the CDR3 is 14 residues. With V trimmed by 10 bases and J by 8 bases, 8 bases remained unmatched. DNA for the CDR3: TGTGCCACAAAACTAGCGGGAGGGGGGGATGAGCAGTTCTTC. As protein: CATKLAGGGDEQFF.

The chain carries TRBV6-2 or TRBV6-3 and TRBJ2-1; TRBD1 aligns across 7 bases. This CDR3 has 12 residues. V lost 6 bases, J lost 8 bases, and 4 bases stayed unmatched. In germline, CDR1 is MNHEY, CDR2 SVGEGT. Here the CDR3 DNA reads TGTGCCAGCAGAGACAGGGTCGATGAGCAGTTCTTC. Encoded protein: CASRDRVDEQFF.

A remark on this clonotype: This clone may be a read error of a much larger clone one base away. The genes are TRBV2 and TRBJ1-1; no clear D gene. This CDR3 region has 19 residues. Germline V gene lookup returns CDR1 SNHLY and CDR2 FYNNEI. V was clipped by 10 bases and J by 3 bases, with 33 bases between them. CDR3 amino acids: CANNMNPGETKRTDTEAFF. Here the CDR3 DNA reads TGTGCCAACAATATGAACCCAGGAGAAACGAAACGGACGGACACTGAAGCTTTCTTT.

This clonotype was recorded a few times. Germline is not matched at one junction end, which may reflect a read error. This chain joins TRBV6-5 and TRBJ2-7; TRBD2 might be the D (6 bases). Germline V gives CDR1 MNHEY, CDR2 SVGAGI. This CDR3 spans 15 amino acids. The CDR3 loop reads CASGYGGPSSYEQYF. For the CDR3, the DNA is TGTGCCAGCGGTTACGGGGGTCCCAGCTCCTACGAGCAGTACTTC.

This clonotype was observed a handful of times. The rearrangement links TRBV20-1 to TRBJ2-7; D unresolved. V was clipped by 3 bases and J by 0 bases, with 9 bases between them. Germline V gene lookup returns CDR1 DFQATT and CDR2 SNEGSKA (reference sequence). The CDR3 is 13 residues long. CDR3: CSARTPDSYEQYF. In DNA, the CDR3 is TGCAGTGCTAGGACACCCGACTCCTACGAGCAGTACTTC.

This clonotype was picked up many times. This chain joins TRBV18 and TRBJ2-7; TRBD2 agrees at 8 bases. The length of the CDR3 is 15 residues. J gave up 2 bases and V 8 bases, and 11 bases lay outside the gene matches. Per the germline V gene, CDR1 is KGHSH and CDR2 is LQKENI. The CDR3 sequence is CASSPPSGSTYEQYF. CDR3 nucleotides: TGTGCCAGCAGCCCCCCGAGCGGGAGTACCTACGAGCAGTACTTC.

The rearrangement joins TRBV27 to TRBJ2-2; 9 bases agree with TRBD1. The CDR3 length is 14 residues. Germline values: CDR1 MNHEY, CDR2 SMNVEV (reference sequence). Trimming removed 10 bases from V and 4 bases from J; junction bases left unmatched: 7. This CDR3 is CATGTGWITGELFF. CDR3 in DNA: TGTGCCACCGGGACAGGGTGGATCACCGGGGAGCTGTTTTTT.